The present entry profiles one T cell receptor beta chain with its context. Its specificity is unknown. The data belong to a study of vaccination and CD4 T cells after COVID-19. The V and J ends lost 11 bases and 8 bases respectively, with 18 bases between them. Looked up from germline, CDR1 is SEHNR and CDR2 is FQNEAQ (reference sequence). The CDR3 sequence is 13 residues long. Treatment noted: approximately nine-day PBMC culture with coronavirus spike peptide pools or control peptides (ViraFEST assay). Oncomine TCR Beta short-read sequencing was applied to DNA from cultured CD4+ T cells. MiXCR, run by TCRdb on the PCR reads, gives a single entry per CDR3 protein. The sample consists of about 20,000 distinct CDR3 sequences, roughly 50% of them appearing once.

The TCR originated in a human donor who had recovered from COVID-19. This sequence joins TRBV7-9 and TRBJ1-4; D is unclear. Material: CD4+ T cells from blood, cultured in vitro. CDR3 region: CAGRSFGYEKLFF. The CDR3 DNA reads as TGTGCCGGAAGGTCCTTCGGCTACGAAAAACTGTTTTTT.